Listed here are 30 T cell receptor beta chains from one sample, sequenced in a study of CD8+ T cells in alopecia areata. The treatment was: oral pan-JAK inhibitor, 5-10 mg twice daily. TCR sequencing used cDNA made by reverse transcription of extracted RNA. The repertoire was sequenced with immunoSEQ multiplex PCR; TCRdb's copy has only in-frame clones and lacks some. The sample records tens of thousands of clones, about three quarters being singletons. The sample here was CD8+ T cells sorted from blood, taken at approximately week 44, from a patient treated with tofacitinib. The receptors here all came from a human donor with alopecia areata.

This chain uses TRBV4-3 with TRBJ1-2; 8 nucleotides agree with TRBD1. The CDR3 length is 15 residues. The V gene end was trimmed by 0 bases and the J gene end by 7 bases; junction bases not matched to a gene: 7. Germline loops: CDR1 LGHNA, CDR2 YSLEER. Here the CDR3 DNA reads TGCGCCAGCAGCCAAGATCGGACAGGGTGGTTTGGCTACACCTTC. It translates to CASSQDRTGWFGYTF.

This clone was counted only a few times. The V call is TRBV4-3, the J call TRBJ1-5, with D perhaps TRBD1 (5 bases). The V gene's germline CDR1 is LGHNA and CDR2 YSLEER. The CDR3 contains 15 residues. V dropped 0 bases and J dropped 2 bases, with 8 bases sitting between them. CDR3 amino acids: CASSQEWGGNQPQHF. The CDR3 coding sequence is TGCGCCAGCAGCCAAGAATGGGGGGGCAATCAGCCCCAGCATTTT.

This clone was found once. This same CDR3 is encoded by further DNA sequences in the sample. This chain links TRBV5-1 with TRBJ2-7, with TRBD1 matching over 11 bases. The germline gives CDR1 SGHRS, CDR2 YFSETQ. J was trimmed by 4 bases and V by 2 bases; bases with no gene match: 2. CDR3 length: 14 amino acids. CDR3 protein: CASSLGQGAYEQYF. The CDR3 nucleotides read TGCGCCAGCAGCTTAGGACAGGGGGCGTACGAGCAGTACTTC.

CDR3 nucleotide sequence: TGTGCCAGCAGTGATATAGCGGGGGGGCCGAATTTGGAGACCCAGTACTTC. Amino acid sequence: CASSDIAGGPNLETQYF. This sequence joins TRBV2 and TRBJ2-5; TRBD2 matches 11 bases. The ends lost 3 bases at V and 5 bases at J; junction bases unmatched: 11. Germline assignment: CDR1 SNHLY and CDR2 FYNNEI. The CDR3 contains 17 residues. Full variable domain (missing parts from reference TRBV2 and TRBJ2-5): EPEVTQTPSHQVTQMGQEVILRCVPISNHLYFYWYRQILGQKVEFLVSFYNNEISEKSEIFDDQFSVERPDGSNFTLKIRSTKLEDSAMYFCASSDIAGGPNLETQYFGPGTRLLVL.

J is TRBJ2-7 and V is TRBV15, with no clear D. Trimming left V 8 bases short and J 2 bases short, with 10 bases between. Germline V lookup: CDR1 LNHNV, CDR2 YYDKDF (reference sequence). The CDR3 covers 12 residues. CDR3 DNA sequence: TGTGCCACCCAGTCGAAGGCCTACGAGCAGTACTTC. Translated, it gives CATQSKAYEQYF.

The chain recombines TRBV19 with TRBJ1-1, with 9 positions matching TRBD1. Trimming removed 7 bases from V and 3 bases from J; junction bases left unmatched: 3. The CDR3 length is 13 residues. Germline V lookup: CDR1 LNHDA, CDR2 SQIVND (reference sequence). Here the CDR3 DNA reads TGTGCCAGTAATGGACAGGGGTACACTGAAGCTTTCTTT. Residues: CASNGQGYTEAFF.

V is TRBV11-2 and J is TRBJ2-3, with 8 positions matching TRBD2. The CDR3 consists of 17 residues. J lost 9 bases, V lost 1 base, and 15 bases had no gene match. Germline-derived CDR1 and CDR2 are SGHAT and FQNNGV. CDR3 in amino acids: CASSLGSSGTRRGTQYF. CDR3 bases: TGTGCCAGCAGCTTAGGTTCCTCCGGGACTAGGAGAGGGACGCAGTATTTT.

J is TRBJ1-2 and V is TRBV13; D gene uncertain. From germline, CDR1 is PRHDT and CDR2 FYEKMQ (reference sequence). V lost 0 bases and J lost 8, with 7 bases in between. The CDR3 contains 12 residues. The CDR3 DNA reads TGTGCCAGCAGCTTAGGTCCCCAGGGCTACACCTTC. This sequence encodes CASSLGPQGYTF.

The chain is built from TRBV9 and TRBJ1-1; a weak D match, TRBD1 (5 bases). V was pared by 0 bases and J by 6 bases, with 9 bases between. The CDR3 totals 13 residues. From germline, CDR1 is SGDLS and CDR2 YYNGEE. The CDR3 DNA reads as TGTGCCAGCAGCGTAGAGGGGACGGCTGAAGCTTTCTTT. It yields the protein CASSVEGTAEAFF.

The genes are TRBV5-6 and TRBJ1-1, with D unclear. Trimming removed 4 bases from V and 8 bases from J, with 9 bases in between. The CDR3 extends over 11 amino acids. CDR1 is SGHDT and CDR2 is YYEEEE in the germline V gene. The CDR3 region is CASSVGPEAFF. The DNA of the CDR3 is TGTGCCAGCAGCGTTGGGCCAGAAGCTTTCTTT.

This clone has only a few counts. The CDR3 sequence is CAFLGMELAGGLYEQFF. CDR3 coding DNA: TGTGCCTTTCTTGGAATGGAATTAGCGGGGGGGCTTTACGAGCAGTTCTTC. V usage is TRBV30 and J usage is TRBJ2-1; 11 bases match TRBD2. With V trimmed by 7 bases and J by 10 bases, 21 bases remained unmatched. CDR1 is GTSNPN, CDR2 SVGIG, per germline (reference sequence). The CDR3 covers 17 residues.

This clone has a handful of counts. The chain joins TRBV6-5 to TRBJ1-4; D gene ambiguous. The CDR3 consists of 15 residues. The ends were cut back, 2 bases at V and 0 bases at J, with 7 bases in the middle. Germline V gene lookup returns CDR1 MNHEY and CDR2 SVGAGI. The CDR3 DNA follows: TGTGCCAGCAGTTACAGGAAGGCAACTAATGAAAAACTGTTTTTT. It specifies CASSYRKATNEKLFF.

V usage is TRBV6-5 and J usage is TRBJ2-2; D gene uncertain. Trimming removed 8 bases at V and 7 bases at J, with 17 bases between. The germline V gene has CDR1 MNHEY and CDR2 SVGAGI. The CDR3 runs 14 residues. The chain's CDR3 is CASGSSPGGGELFF. In DNA, the CDR3 is TGTGCCAGCGGCAGCTCCCCAGGTGGCGGGGAGCTGTTTTTT.

The rearrangement joins TRBV9 to TRBJ2-3; TRBD2 aligns across 8 bases. The CDR3 is made up of 15 amino acids. The V gene end was trimmed by 1 base and the J gene end by 5 bases; junction bases not matched to a gene: 6. Germline V lookup: CDR1 SGDLS, CDR2 YYNGEE. CDR3: CASSVNGGAIDTQYF. The CDR3 region has the DNA TGTGCCAGCAGCGTAAACGGGGGGGCCATAGATACGCAGTATTTT.

The chain joins TRBV12-5 to TRBJ2-3; D unclear. CDR3 length equals 13 residues. From germline, CDR1 is LGHNT and CDR2 FRNRAP. V was pared by 5 bases and J by 2 bases, with 8 bases between. In DNA, the CDR3 is TGTGCTAGTGGTCCCCAACCCACAGATACGCAGTATTTT. Amino acid sequence: CASGPQPTDTQYF.

A remark on this clone: At one boundary the junction diverges from the germline segment, which might be a read error. V gene TRBV29-1 combines with J gene TRBJ1-4; D is unclear. The length of the CDR3 is 10 residues. CDR1 and CDR2 from the germline V gene are SQVTM and ANQGSEA. Here the CDR3 reads CSAADPTGLF. CDR3 sequence (DNA): TGCAGCGCTGCGGATCCGACCGGACTTTTT. The variable domain in full, completed from reference TRBV29-1 and TRBJ1-4, reads SAVISQKPSRDICQRGTSLTIQCQVDSQVTMMFWYRQQPGQSLTLIATANQGSEATYESGFVIDKFPISRPNLTFSTLTVSNMSPEDSSIYLCSAADPTGLFGSGTQLSVL.

CDR3 loop: CASSSRQRDEQFF. CDR3 nucleotides: TGTGCCAGCAGTTCCCGCCAGAGGGATGAGCAGTTCTTC. The chain uses TRBV27 and TRBJ2-1, with D maybe TRBD2 (5 bases). The CDR3 runs to 13 residues. The V gene's germline CDR1 is MNHEY and CDR2 SMNVEV (reference sequence). The V gene lost 4 bases and the J gene lost 8 bases, with 12 bases spanning the gap.

This chain uses TRBV6-5 with TRBJ2-1; 10 bases fit TRBD1. V shed 5 bases, J shed 4 bases, and the junction held 5 bases outside the gene matches. CDR1 MNHEY and CDR2 SVGAGI come from the germline V gene. The CDR3 contains 15 residues. CDR3 sequence: CASSRGTGVYNEQFF. DNA of the CDR3: TGTGCCAGCAGTCGAGGGACAGGGGTGTACAATGAGCAGTTCTTC.

The chain links TRBV18 to TRBJ2-7; D remains unclear. The V end was cut by 1 base, the J end by 2 bases, with 12 bases between. Germline V CDR1 and CDR2: KGHSH, LQKENI. The CDR3 totals 15 residues. The chain's CDR3 is CASSPRPLNPYEQYF. CDR3 bases: TGTGCCAGCTCACCACGTCCCCTCAATCCCTACGAGCAGTACTTC.

This chain uses TRBV14 with TRBJ1-1, with TRBD1 as a possible D gene (5 bases). Per the germline V gene, CDR1 is SGHDN and CDR2 is FVKESK. Deletions cut 4 bases from V and 4 bases from J, with 13 bases between. This CDR3 is 14 amino acids long. The CDR3 sequence is CASSLRRGFTEAFF. CDR3 coding DNA: TGTGCCAGCAGCCTACGGAGGGGATTCACTGAAGCTTTCTTT.

The chain has TRBV29-1 and TRBJ1-2, with TRBD1 matching 9 bases. The CDR3 has 13 amino acids. Germline V gene sequence: CDR1 SQVTM, CDR2 ANQGSEA. The ends lost 6 bases at V and 6 bases at J; junction bases unmatched: 8. In DNA, the CDR3 is TGCAGCGTCGGGACAGGGAGCCCTGATGGCTACACCTTC. Amino acids: CSVGTGSPDGYTF.

The rearrangement joins TRBV29-1 to TRBJ1-2, with D perhaps matching TRBD1 (6 bases). The V end lost 1 base, the J end lost 5 bases, and 8 bases lay between the germline ends. Germline V gives CDR1 SQVTM, CDR2 ANQGSEA. The length of the CDR3 is 12 residues. The CDR3 sequence: CSVEVGGYGYTF. CDR3 bases: TGCAGCGTTGAAGTAGGGGGGTATGGCTACACCTTC. Together with reference TRBV29-1 and TRBJ1-2, the CDR3 gives the full variable domain: SAVISQKPSRDICQRGTSLTIQCQVDSQVTMMFWYRQQPGQSLTLIATANQGSEATYESGFVIDKFPISRPNLTFSTLTVSNMSPEDSSIYLCSVEVGGYGYTFGSGTRLTVV.

The CDR3 bases are TGTGCCATCAGTGGGGCTAGCGGGGTGGCCTACGAGCAGTACTTC. Amino acid sequence: CAISGASGVAYEQYF. The rearrangement joins TRBV10-3 to TRBJ2-7; 9 bases are a match to TRBD2. The CDR3 extends over 15 amino acids. Germline values: CDR1 ENHRY, CDR2 SYGVKD. The junction had 6 bases not matched to a gene; V was cut back by 4 bases and J by 2 bases.

The V call is TRBV5-1, the J call TRBJ2-3; 7 bases map to TRBD1. V trimming: 4 bases; J trimming: 2 bases; junction bases outside the gene matches: 10. Germline CDR1 reads SGHRS; CDR2 reads YFSETQ. The CDR3 consists of 16 residues. The CDR3 here is CASSRPTDRDTDTQYF. Written as DNA, the CDR3 is TGCGCCAGCAGCCGCCCTACCGACAGGGACACAGATACGCAGTATTTT.

The CDR3 DNA reads TGTGCCAGCAGCGTCTCGATTATACCTAACTATGGCTACACCTTC. This codes for CASSVSIIPNYGYTF. The chain joins TRBV5-6 to TRBJ1-2, with D uncertain. This CDR3 has 15 amino acids. Germline CDR1 is SGHDT and CDR2 is YYEEEE. The germline V and J ends were trimmed by 4 bases and 0 bases, with 13 bases remaining between them.

The chain uses TRBV18 and TRBJ2-1; D is unclear. The CDR3 totals 15 residues. CDR1 and CDR2 from the germline V gene are KGHSH and LQKENI. V was clipped by 3 bases and J by 8 bases, with 17 bases between them. The CDR3 sequence is CASSPASEGSDEQFF. DNA of the CDR3: TGTGCCAGCTCACCCGCTTCGGAAGGGTCCGATGAGCAGTTCTTC.

This chain uses TRBV19 with TRBJ1-2, with unresolved D. Germline V gene sequence: CDR1 LNHDA, CDR2 SQIVND (reference sequence). The CDR3 covers 12 residues. V lost 6 bases, J lost 0 bases, and 5 bases lay in between. Written as DNA, the CDR3 is TGTGCCAGTAGGATAACTAACTATGGCTACACCTTC. Protein: CASRITNYGYTF.

This clone has just a few counts. The rearrangement links TRBV4-1 to TRBJ2-7, with unresolved D. Germline V gene sequence: CDR1 MGHRA, CDR2 YSYEKL. With 0 bases removed from V and 0 bases from J, the gap between germline ends came to 6 bases. The CDR3 spans 14 residues. The CDR3 bases are TGCGCCAGCAGCCAAGACACATCCTCCTACGAGCAGTACTTC. It yields the protein CASSQDTSSYEQYF.

On this clone itself: The junction departs from the called germline gene at one end, perhaps through a read error. The J gene is TRBJ1-3, the V gene TRBV29-1, with D uncertain. In germline, CDR1 is SQVTM, CDR2 ANQGSEA. The CDR3 runs to 14 residues. In nucleotides, the CDR3 is TGCAGCGTAGAAGTAGGGCCGGTCGGAAACACCATATATTTT. Protein: CSVEVGPVGNTIYF.

The chain has TRBV7-2 and TRBJ1-5; 7 bases align to TRBD1. Germline CDR1 is SGHTA and CDR2 is FQGNSA. This CDR3 is 19 amino acids long. Unmatched junction bases numbered 18, after V lost 7 bases and J lost 0 bases. CDR3 sequence (DNA): TGTGCCAGCACCCCAACAGGGACAGAGCGGGGCCCTAGCAATCAGCCCCAGCATTTT. It codes for CASTPTGTERGPSNQPQHF.